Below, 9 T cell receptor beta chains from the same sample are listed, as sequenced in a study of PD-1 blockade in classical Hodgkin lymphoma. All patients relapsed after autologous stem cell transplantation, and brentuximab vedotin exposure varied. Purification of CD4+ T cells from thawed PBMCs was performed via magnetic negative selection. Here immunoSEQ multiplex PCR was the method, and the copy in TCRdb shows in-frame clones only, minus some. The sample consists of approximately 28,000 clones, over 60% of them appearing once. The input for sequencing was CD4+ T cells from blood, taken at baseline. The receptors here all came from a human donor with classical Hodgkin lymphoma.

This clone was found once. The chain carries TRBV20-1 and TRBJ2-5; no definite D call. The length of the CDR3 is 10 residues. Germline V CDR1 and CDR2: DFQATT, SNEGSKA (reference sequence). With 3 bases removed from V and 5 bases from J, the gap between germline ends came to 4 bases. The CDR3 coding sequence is TGCAGTGCTAGGCGGGAGACCCAGTACTTC. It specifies CSARRETQYF.

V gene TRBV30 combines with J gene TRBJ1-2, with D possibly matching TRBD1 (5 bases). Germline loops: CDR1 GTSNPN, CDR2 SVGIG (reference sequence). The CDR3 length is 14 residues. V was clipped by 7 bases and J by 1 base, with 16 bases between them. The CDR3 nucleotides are TGTGCCTCCAAGTCTGGGGGAAGTAACTATGGCTACACCTTC. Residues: CASKSGGSNYGYTF. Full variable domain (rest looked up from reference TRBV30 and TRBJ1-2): SQTIHQWPATLVQPVGSPLSLECTVEGTSNPNLYWYRQAAGRGLQLLFYSVGIGQISSEVPQNLSASRPQDRQFILSSKKLLLSDSGFYLCASKSGGSNYGYTFGSGTRLTVV.

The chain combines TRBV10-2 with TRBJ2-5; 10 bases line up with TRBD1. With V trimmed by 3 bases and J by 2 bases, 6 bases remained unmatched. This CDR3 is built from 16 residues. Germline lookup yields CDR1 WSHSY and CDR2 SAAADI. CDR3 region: CASSDSGQGPQETQYF. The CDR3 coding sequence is TGCGCCAGCAGTGATTCGGGACAGGGGCCACAAGAGACCCAGTACTTC.

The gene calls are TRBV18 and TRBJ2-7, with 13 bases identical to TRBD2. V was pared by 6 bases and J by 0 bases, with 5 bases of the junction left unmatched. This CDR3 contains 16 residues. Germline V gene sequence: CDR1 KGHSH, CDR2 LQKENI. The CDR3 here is CASSSRLAGGSYEQYF. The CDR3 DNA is TGTGCCAGCTCGTCTCGACTAGCGGGGGGCTCCTACGAGCAGTACTTC.

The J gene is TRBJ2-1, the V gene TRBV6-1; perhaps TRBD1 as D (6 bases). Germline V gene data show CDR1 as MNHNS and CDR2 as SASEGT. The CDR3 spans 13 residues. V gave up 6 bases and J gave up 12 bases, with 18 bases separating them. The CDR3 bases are TGTGCCAGCAGCGCTGACAGGTCCCTAGGGCAGTTCTTC. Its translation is CASSADRSLGQFF.

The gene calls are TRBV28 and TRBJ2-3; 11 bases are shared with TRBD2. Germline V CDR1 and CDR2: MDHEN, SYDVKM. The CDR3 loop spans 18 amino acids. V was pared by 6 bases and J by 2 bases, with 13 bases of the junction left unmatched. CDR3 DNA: TGTGCCAGCAGCCCTGGGACTAGCGGCCAGCCGCACACAGATACGCAGTATTTT. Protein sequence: CASSPGTSGQPHTDTQYF.

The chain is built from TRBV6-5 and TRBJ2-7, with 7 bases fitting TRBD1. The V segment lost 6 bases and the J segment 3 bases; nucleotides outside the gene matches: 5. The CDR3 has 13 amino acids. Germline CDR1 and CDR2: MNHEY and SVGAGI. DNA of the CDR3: TGTGCCAGCAGCTACAGGGGTGACTACGAGCAGTACTTC. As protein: CASSYRGDYEQYF.

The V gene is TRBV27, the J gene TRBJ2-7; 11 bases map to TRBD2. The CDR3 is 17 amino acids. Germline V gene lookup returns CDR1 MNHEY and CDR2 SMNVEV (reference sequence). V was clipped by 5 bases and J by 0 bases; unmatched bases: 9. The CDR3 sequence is CASSPTPGLADSYEQYF. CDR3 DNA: TGTGCCAGCAGTCCTACTCCGGGACTAGCGGACTCCTACGAGCAGTACTTC.

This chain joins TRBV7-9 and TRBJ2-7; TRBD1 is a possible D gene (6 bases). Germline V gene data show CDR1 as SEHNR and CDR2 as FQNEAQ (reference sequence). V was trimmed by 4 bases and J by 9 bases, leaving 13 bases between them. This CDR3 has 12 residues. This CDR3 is CASSSSGTLQYF. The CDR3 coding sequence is TGTGCCAGCAGCTCCTCCGGGACATTGCAGTACTTC.